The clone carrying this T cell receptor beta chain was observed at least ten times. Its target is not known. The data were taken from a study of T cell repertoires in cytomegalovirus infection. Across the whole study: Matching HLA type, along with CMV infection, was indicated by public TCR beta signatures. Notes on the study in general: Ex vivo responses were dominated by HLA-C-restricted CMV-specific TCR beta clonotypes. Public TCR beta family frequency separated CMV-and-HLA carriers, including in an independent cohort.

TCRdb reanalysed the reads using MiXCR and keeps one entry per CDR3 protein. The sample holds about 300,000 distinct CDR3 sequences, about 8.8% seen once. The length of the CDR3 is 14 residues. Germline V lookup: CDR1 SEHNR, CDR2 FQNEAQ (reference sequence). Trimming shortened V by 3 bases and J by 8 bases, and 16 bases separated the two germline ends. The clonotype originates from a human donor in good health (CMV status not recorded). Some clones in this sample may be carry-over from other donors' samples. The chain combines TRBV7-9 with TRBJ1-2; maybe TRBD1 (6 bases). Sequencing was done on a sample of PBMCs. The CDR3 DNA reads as TGTGCCAGCAGCTTTCCAACAGGGCCGCGAGGCTACACCTTC. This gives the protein CASSFPTGPRGYTF.